Below, 7 T cell receptor beta chains from the same sample are listed, as sequenced in a study of cytomegalovirus exposure and HLA in healthy donors. The PCR employed 60 Vbeta primers together with 13 Jbeta primers. TCRdb's copy holds only in-frame clones and misses some; the assay was immunoSEQ multiplex PCR. Altogether approximately 220,000 clones are present, roughly 80% being singletons, with the ten largest covering about 1.4%. Sequenced: PBMCs. These receptors were obtained from a girl between 10 and 17 years old in good health and CMV-seronegative.

The chain is built from TRBV4-3 and TRBJ2-7; TRBD2 matches 9 bases. This CDR3 contains 15 residues. The germline V gene has CDR1 LGHNA and CDR2 YSLEER. The J segment lost 5 bases and the V segment lost 2 bases, leaving 7 bases of the junction unmatched. CDR3 DNA: TGCGCCAGCAGCCAACCCTCTAGCGGGAACCACGAGCAGTACTTC. This encodes CASSQPSSGNHEQYF.

The chain recombines TRBV5-1 with TRBJ2-2; tentatively, D is TRBD1 (5 bases). CDR3 size: 16 residues. V was pared by 0 bases and J by 0 bases, with 9 bases between. Germline CDR1 and CDR2: SGHRS and YFSETQ. The CDR3 coding sequence is TGCGCCAGCAGCTTGGCGATCAGGGCGAACACCGGGGAGCTGTTTTTT. Amino acids: CASSLAIRANTGELFF.

The chain combines TRBV4-2 with TRBJ2-7; D call uncertain. The CDR3 is 11 amino acids. V lost 1 base and J 13 bases, leaving 11 bases between the germline ends. Germline V gene sequence: CDR1 LGHNA, CDR2 YNFKEQ. The chain's CDR3 is CASSQGPNLYF. The CDR3 DNA follows: TGTGCCAGCAGCCAAGGTCCTAACCTCTACTTC.

This chain links TRBV28 with TRBJ1-5; D is undetermined. Between the trimmed V and J ends, which lost 5 bases and 2 bases, there was a span of 10 bases. CDR1 and CDR2 (germline): MDHEN, SYDVKM. This CDR3 comprises 14 residues. The CDR3 coding sequence is TGTGCCAGCAGTCAAGCGGCGGGCAATCAGCCCCAGCATTTT. Translating gives CASSQAAGNQPQHF.

The genes are TRBV7-2 and TRBJ1-1; 8 nucleotides agree with TRBD1. J gave up 3 bases and V 4 bases, and 16 bases lay outside the gene matches. This CDR3 is built from 18 residues. Germline V lookup: CDR1 SGHTA, CDR2 FQGNSA. The CDR3 region is CASSSRTGRHRVDTEAFF. Here the CDR3 DNA reads TGTGCCAGCAGCTCACGGACAGGGAGGCACCGAGTGGACACTGAAGCTTTCTTT. Supplemented by reference TRBV7-2 and TRBJ1-1, the full variable domain reads GAGVSQSPSNKVTEKGKDVELRCDPISGHTALYWYRQSLGQGLEFLIYFQGNSAPDKSGLPSDRFSAERTGGSVSTLTIQRTQQEDSAVYLCASSSRTGRHRVDTEAFFGQGTRLTVV.

CDR3 region: CASSERDSRSPLHF. In DNA form, the CDR3 reads TGTGCCAGCAGTGAGAGGGATTCGCGATCACCCCTCCACTTT. V is TRBV6-1 and J is TRBJ1-6; the D is unclear. The CDR3 is 14 residues long. The germline CDR1 and CDR2 sequences are MNHNS and SASEGT. V was cut by 3 bases and J by 10 bases, with 13 bases left in between.

This rearrangement joins TRBV7-9 to TRBJ1-1; no definite D call. Germline CDR1 is SEHNR and CDR2 is FQNEAQ (reference sequence). This CDR3 spans 16 amino acids. V was clipped by 2 bases and J by 0 bases, with 13 bases between them. The chain's CDR3 is CASSLPGLSMNTEAFF. The DNA for the CDR3 is TGTGCCAGCAGCTTACCGGGGTTATCTATGAACACTGAAGCTTTCTTT.